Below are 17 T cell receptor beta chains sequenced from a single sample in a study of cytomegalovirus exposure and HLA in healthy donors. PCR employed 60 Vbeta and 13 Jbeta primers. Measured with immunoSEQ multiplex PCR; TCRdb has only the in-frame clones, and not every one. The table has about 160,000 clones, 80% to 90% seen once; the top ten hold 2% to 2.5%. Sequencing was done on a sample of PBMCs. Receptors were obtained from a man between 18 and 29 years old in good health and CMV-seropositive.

The CDR3 DNA reads TGTGCCAGCAGTCGACAGGATCAGCCCCAGCATTTT. Translating it yields CASSRQDQPQHF. This chain connects TRBV5-6 to TRBJ1-5; possibly TRBD1 for D (6 bases). The CDR3 length is 12 residues. V lost 5 bases, J lost 5 bases, and 8 bases lay in between. From germline, CDR1 is SGHDT and CDR2 YYEEEE.

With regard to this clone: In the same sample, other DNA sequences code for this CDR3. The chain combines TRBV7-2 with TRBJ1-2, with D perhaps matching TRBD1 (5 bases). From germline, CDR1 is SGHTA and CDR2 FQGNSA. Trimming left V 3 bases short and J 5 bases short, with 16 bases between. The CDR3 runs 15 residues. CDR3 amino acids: CASSLSSGEAYGYTF. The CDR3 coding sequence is TGTGCCAGCAGCTTGTCTTCGGGGGAAGCGTATGGCTACACCTTC.

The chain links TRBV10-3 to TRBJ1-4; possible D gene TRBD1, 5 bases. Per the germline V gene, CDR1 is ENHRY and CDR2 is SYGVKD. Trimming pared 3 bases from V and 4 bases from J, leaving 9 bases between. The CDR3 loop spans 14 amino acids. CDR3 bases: TGTGCCATCAGTGAAACCGGGGGTAATGAAAAACTGTTTTTT. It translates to CAISETGGNEKLFF.

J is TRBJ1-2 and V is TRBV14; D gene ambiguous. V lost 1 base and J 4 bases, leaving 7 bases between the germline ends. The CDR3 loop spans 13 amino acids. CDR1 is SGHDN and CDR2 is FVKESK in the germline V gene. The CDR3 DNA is TGTGCCAGCAGCCAAGCGGGGTTCTATGGCTACACCTTC. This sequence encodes CASSQAGFYGYTF.

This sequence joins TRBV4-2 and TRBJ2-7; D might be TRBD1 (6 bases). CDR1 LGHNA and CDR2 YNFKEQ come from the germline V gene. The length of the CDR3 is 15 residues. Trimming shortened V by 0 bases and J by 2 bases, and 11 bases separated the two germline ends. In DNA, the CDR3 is TGTGCCAGCAGCCAAGATCCAGGGACACCCTACGAGCAGTACTTC. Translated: CASSQDPGTPYEQYF.

CDR3 bases: TGTGCCAGCAGTTCGGGATCGGGATCTCAGCCCCAGCATTTT. Its translation: CASSSGSGSQPQHF. The V and J genes are TRBV5-6 and TRBJ1-5; D is uncertain. The V gene lost 5 bases and the J gene lost 6 bases, with 15 bases spanning the gap. The CDR3 sequence is 14 residues long. The V gene's germline CDR1 is SGHDT and CDR2 YYEEEE.

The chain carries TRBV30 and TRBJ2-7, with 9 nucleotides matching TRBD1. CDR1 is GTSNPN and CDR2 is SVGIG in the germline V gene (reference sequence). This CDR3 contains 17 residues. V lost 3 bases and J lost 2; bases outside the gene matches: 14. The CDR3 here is CAWSSVVRTGETYEQYF. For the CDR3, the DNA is TGTGCCTGGAGCTCTGTGGTGCGGACAGGGGAAACCTACGAGCAGTACTTC.

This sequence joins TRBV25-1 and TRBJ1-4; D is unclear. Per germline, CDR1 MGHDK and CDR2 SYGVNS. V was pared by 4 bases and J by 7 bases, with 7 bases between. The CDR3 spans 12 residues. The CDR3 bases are TGTGCCAGCAGTGCCGCCGGTGAAAAACTGTTTTTT. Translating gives CASSAAGEKLFF.

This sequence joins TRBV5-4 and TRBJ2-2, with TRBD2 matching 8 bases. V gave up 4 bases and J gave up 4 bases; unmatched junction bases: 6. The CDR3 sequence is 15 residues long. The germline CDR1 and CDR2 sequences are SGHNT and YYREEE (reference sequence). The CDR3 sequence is CASSPRGVGTGELFF. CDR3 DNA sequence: TGTGCCAGCAGCCCGCGGGGGGTTGGCACCGGGGAGCTGTTTTTT.

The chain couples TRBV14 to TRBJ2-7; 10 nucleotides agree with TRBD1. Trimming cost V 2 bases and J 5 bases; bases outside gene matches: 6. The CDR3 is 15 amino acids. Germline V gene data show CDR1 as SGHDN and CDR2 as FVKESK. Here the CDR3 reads CASSQRQGAYDEQYF. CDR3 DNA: TGTGCCAGCAGCCAAAGACAGGGGGCGTACGACGAGCAGTACTTC.

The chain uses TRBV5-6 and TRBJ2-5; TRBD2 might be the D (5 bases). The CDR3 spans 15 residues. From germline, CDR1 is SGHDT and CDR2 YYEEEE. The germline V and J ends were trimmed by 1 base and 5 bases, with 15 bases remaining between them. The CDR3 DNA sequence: TGTGCCAGCAGCTTGTGGCGCAGCGGAAGGGAGACCCAGTACTTC. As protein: CASSLWRSGRETQYF.

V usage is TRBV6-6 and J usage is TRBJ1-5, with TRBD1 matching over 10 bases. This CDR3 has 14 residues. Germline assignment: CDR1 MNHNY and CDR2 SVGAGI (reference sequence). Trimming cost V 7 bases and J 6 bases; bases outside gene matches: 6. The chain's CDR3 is CASNRDRGGQPQHF. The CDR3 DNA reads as TGTGCCAGCAACCGGGACAGGGGAGGTCAGCCCCAGCATTTT.

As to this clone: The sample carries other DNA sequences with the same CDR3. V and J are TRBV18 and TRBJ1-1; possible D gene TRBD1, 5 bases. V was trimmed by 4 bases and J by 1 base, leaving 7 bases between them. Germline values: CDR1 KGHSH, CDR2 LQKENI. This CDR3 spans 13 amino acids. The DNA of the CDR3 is TGTGCCAGCTCACTAGACAGGAACACTGAAGCTTTCTTT. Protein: CASSLDRNTEAFF.

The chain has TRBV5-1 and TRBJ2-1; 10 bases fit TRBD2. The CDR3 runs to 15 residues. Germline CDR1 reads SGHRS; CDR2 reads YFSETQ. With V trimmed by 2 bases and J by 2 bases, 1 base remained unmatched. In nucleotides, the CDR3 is TGCGCCAGCAGCTTTCTAGCGGGGGCCTACAATGAGCAGTTCTTC. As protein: CASSFLAGAYNEQFF.

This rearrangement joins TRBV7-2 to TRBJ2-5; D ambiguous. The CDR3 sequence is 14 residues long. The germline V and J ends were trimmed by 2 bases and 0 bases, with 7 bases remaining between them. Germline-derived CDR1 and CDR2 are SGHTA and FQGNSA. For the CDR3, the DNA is TGTGCCAGCAGCTTACAACTAAACCAAGAGACCCAGTACTTC. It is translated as CASSLQLNQETQYF.

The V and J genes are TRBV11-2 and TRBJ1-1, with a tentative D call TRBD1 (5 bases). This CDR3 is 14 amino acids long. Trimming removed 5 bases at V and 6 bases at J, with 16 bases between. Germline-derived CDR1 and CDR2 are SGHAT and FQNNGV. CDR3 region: CASSQNLGVPEAFF. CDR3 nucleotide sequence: TGTGCCAGCAGCCAAAACCTAGGGGTCCCTGAAGCTTTCTTT.

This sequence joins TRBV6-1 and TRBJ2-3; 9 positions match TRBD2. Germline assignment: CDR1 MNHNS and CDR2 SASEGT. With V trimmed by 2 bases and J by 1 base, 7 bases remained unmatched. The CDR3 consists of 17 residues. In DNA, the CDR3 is TGTGCCAGCAGTGAATACTTAGGCGGGGGGGGCACAGATACGCAGTATTTT. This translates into CASSEYLGGGGTDTQYF.